These 2 T cell receptor beta chains came from one sample sequenced in a study of cytomegalovirus exposure and HLA in healthy donors. PCR used 60 Vbeta primers and 13 Jbeta primers. The data were produced by immunoSEQ multiplex PCR, yet TCRdb's version contains in-frame clones alone and is incomplete. The table lists approximately 150,000 clones, roughly 85% of them singletons, with under 2.5% in the top ten. Input material: PBMCs. The receptor source for this set is a man aged 35-49 years in good health and CMV-seronegative.

This clone occurred once. V is TRBV28 and J is TRBJ2-4; D may be TRBD2 (6 bases). This CDR3 spans 14 amino acids. Per the germline V gene, CDR1 is MDHEN and CDR2 is SYDVKM. V lost 4 bases to trimming and J lost 2 bases, with 9 bases between them. The CDR3 DNA sequence: TGTGCCAGCAGTTCGACTAGTCCCAAAAACATTCAGTACTTC. Protein sequence: CASSSTSPKNIQYF.

This rearrangement joins TRBV4-1 to TRBJ2-6, with TRBD1 matching over 8 bases. The CDR3 loop spans 21 amino acids. CDR1 MGHRA and CDR2 YSYEKL come from the germline V gene. Trimming removed 0 bases from V and 1 base from J; junction bases left unmatched: 14. This CDR3 reads CASSQEVARTGRRSGANVLTF. The DNA for the CDR3 is TGCGCCAGCAGCCAAGAGGTAGCTCGGACAGGGAGGCGTTCTGGGGCCAACGTCCTGACTTTC.